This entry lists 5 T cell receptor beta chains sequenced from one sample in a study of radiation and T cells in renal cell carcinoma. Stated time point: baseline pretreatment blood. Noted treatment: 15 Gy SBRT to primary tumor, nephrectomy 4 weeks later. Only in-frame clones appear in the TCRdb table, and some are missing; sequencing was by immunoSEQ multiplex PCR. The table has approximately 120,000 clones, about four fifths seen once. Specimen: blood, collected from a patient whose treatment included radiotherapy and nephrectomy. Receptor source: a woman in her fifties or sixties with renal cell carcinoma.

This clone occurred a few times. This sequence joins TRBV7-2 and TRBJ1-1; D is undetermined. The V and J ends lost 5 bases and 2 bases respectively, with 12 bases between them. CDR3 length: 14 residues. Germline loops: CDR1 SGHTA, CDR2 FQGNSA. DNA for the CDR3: TGTGCCAGCAGCAGAAAGGTGAGAAACACTGAAGCTTTCTTT. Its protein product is CASSRKVRNTEAFF.

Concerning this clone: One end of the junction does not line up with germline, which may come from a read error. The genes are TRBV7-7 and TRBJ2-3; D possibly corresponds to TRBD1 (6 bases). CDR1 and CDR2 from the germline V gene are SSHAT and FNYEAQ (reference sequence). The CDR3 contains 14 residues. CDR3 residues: CASSSGQITDTQYF. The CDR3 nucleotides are TGTGCTAGCAGCTCCGGACAGATCACAGATACGCAGTATTTT.

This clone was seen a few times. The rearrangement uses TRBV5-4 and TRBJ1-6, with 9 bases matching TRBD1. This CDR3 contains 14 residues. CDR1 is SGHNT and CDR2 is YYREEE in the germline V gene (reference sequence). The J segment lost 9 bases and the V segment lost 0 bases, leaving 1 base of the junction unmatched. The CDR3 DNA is TGTGCCAGCAGCTTGGCGGACAGGGGTTCACCCCTCCACTTT. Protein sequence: CASSLADRGSPLHF. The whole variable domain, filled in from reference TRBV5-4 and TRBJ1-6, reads ETGVTQSPTHLIKTRGQQVTLRCSSQSGHNTVSWYQQALGQGPQFIFQYYREEENGRGNFPPRFSGLQFPNYSSELNVNALELDDSALYLCASSLADRGSPLHFGNGTRLTVT.

CDR3 DNA: TGTGCCAGCAGAGAGTCGGGGGATGATGAGCAGTTCTTC. It encodes CASRESGDDEQFF. This chain connects TRBV6-1 to TRBJ2-1; D is perhaps TRBD2 (6 bases). This CDR3 has 13 amino acids. CDR1 and CDR2 (germline): MNHNS, SASEGT. Trimming stripped 6 bases from V and 8 bases from J, with 14 bases between.

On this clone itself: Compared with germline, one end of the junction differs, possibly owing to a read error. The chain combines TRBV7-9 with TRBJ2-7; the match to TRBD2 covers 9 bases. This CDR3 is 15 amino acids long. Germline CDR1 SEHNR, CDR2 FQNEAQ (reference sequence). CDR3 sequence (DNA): TGTGCCAGCAGCTTGAGCGGGACTAGCTCCCACGAGCAGTACTTC. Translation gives CASSLSGTSSHEQYF.